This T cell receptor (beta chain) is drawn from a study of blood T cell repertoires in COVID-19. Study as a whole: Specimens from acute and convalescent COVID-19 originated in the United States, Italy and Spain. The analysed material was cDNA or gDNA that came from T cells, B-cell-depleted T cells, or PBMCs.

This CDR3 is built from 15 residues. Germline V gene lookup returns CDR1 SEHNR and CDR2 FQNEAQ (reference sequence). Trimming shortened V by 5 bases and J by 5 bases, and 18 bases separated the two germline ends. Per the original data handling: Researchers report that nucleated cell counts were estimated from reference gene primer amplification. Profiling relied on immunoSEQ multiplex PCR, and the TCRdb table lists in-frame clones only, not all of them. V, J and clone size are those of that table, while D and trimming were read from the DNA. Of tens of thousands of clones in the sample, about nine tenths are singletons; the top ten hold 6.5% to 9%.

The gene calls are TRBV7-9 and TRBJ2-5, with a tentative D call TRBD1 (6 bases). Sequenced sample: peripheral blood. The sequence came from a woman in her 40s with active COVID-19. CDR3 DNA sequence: TGTGCCAGCAGCCCCCGAGGGGGTGAAGGGGAGACCCAGTACTTC. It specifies CASSPRGGEGETQYF.